The entry that follows covers one T cell receptor (beta chain) sequence. Its antigen is undetermined. This record belongs to a study of glioma-infiltrating T cells after dendritic cell vaccination. General study findings and limits: Only a small number of patients had complete blood and tumor samples.

The trim removed 4 bases at V and 4 bases at J, leaving 2 bases unmatched. The germline gives CDR1 MNHEY, CDR2 SMNVEV (reference sequence). The CDR3 covers 15 residues. Stated time point: after dendritic cell vaccination, including at tumor progression/relapse. Primers: 60 V beta forward and 13 J beta reverse. This table comes from immunoSEQ multiplex PCR, and its TCRdb copy is limited to in-frame clones, with some not included. The data contain over 90,000 clones, approximately 80% of them singletons. Sequenced here: blood, sampled after dendritic cell vaccination. The V and J genes are TRBV27 and TRBJ1-6, with 9 positions matching TRBD1. The source is a human donor with glioblastoma. The CDR3 DNA follows: TGTGCCAGCAGTTACGGACAGGGGTATAATTCACCCCTCCACTTT. It yields the protein CASSYGQGYNSPLHF.